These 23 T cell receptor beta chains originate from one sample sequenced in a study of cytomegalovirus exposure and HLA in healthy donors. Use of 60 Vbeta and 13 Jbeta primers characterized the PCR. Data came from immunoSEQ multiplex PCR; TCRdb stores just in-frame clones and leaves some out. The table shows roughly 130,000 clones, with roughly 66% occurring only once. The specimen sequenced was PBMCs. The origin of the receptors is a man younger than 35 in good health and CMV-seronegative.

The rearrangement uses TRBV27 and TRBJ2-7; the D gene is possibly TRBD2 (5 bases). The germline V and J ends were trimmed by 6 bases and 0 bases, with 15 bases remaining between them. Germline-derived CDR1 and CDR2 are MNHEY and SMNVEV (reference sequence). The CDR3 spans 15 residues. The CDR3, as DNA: TGTGCCAGCAGCTATACTGGACTCCCCTCCTACGAGCAGTACTTC. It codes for CASSYTGLPSYEQYF.

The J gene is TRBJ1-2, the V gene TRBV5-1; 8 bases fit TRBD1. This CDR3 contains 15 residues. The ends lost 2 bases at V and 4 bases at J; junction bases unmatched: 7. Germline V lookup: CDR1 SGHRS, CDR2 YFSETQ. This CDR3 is CASSLLPQGVYGYTF. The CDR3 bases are TGCGCCAGCAGCTTACTCCCACAGGGGGTCTATGGCTACACCTTC.

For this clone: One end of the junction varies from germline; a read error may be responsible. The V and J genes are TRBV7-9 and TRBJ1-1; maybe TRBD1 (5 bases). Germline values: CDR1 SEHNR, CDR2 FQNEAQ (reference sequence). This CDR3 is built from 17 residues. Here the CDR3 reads CSSSLARDRPGHTEAFF. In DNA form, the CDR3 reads TGTTCCAGCAGCTTAGCCAGGGATCGGCCCGGACACACTGAAGCTTTCTTT.

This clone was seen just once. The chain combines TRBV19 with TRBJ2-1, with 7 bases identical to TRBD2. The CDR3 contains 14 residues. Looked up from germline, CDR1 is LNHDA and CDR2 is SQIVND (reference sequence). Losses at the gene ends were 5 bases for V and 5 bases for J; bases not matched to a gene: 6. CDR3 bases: TGTGCCAGTAGTCGTCGGGAGGCGGACAATGAGCAGTTCTTC. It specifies CASSRREADNEQFF.

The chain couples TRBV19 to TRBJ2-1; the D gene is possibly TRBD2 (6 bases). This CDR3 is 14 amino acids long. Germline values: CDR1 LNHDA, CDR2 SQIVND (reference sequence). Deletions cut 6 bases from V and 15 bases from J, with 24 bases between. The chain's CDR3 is CASSSSLPLLAPFF. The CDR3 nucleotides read TGTGCCAGTAGCTCTTCATTACCGTTACTAGCTCCGTTCTTC.

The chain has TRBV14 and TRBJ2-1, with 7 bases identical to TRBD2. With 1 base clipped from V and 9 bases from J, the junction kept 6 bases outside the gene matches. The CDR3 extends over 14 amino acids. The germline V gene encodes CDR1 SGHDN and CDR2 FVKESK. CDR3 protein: CASSQAGTTAEQFF. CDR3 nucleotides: TGTGCCAGCAGCCAAGCGGGGACTACGGCTGAGCAGTTCTTC.

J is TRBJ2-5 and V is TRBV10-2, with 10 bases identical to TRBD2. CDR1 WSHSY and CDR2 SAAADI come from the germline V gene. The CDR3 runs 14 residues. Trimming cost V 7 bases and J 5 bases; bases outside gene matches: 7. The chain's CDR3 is CASNRAGGPETQYF. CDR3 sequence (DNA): TGCGCCAGCAATCGAGCGGGAGGGCCGGAGACCCAGTACTTC.

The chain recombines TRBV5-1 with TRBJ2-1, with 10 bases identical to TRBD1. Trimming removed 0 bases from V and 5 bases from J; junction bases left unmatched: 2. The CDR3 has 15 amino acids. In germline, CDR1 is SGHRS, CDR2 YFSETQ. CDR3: CASSLGQGAHNEQFF. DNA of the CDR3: TGCGCCAGCAGCTTGGGACAGGGGGCCCACAATGAGCAGTTCTTC.

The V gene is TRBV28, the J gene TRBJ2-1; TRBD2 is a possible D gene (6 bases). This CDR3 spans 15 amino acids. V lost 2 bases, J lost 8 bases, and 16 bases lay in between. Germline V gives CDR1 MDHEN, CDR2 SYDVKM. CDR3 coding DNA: TGTGCCAGCAGTTTAAGGGTCGGGAGTAGGTATGAGCAGTTCTTC. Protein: CASSLRVGSRYEQFF. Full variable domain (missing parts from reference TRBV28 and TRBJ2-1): DVKVTQSSRYLVKRTGEKVFLECVQDMDHENMFWYRQDPGLGLRLIYFSYDVKMKEKGDIPEGYSVSREKKERFSLILESASTNQTSMYLCASSLRVGSRYEQFFGPGTRLTVL.

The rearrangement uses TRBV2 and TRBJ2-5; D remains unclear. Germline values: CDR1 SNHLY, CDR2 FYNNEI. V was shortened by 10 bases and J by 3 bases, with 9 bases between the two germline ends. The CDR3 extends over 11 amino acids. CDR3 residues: CATTLKETQYF. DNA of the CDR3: TGTGCCACCACGCTAAAAGAGACCCAGTACTTC.

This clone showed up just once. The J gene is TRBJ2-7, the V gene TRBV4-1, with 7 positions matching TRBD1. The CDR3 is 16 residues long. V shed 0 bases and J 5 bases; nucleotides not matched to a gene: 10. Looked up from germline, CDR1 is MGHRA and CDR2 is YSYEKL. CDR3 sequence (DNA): TGCGCCAGCAGCCAAGAACGAGACAGGGCCAGTGACGAGCAGTACTTC. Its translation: CASSQERDRASDEQYF.

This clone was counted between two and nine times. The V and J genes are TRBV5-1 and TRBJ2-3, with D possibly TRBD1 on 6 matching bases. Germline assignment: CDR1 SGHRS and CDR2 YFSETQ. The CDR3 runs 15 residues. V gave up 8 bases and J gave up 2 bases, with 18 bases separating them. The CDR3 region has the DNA TGCGCCAGTGGGGGCCAGGGTTCACACACAGATACGCAGTATTTT. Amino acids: CASGGQGSHTDTQYF.

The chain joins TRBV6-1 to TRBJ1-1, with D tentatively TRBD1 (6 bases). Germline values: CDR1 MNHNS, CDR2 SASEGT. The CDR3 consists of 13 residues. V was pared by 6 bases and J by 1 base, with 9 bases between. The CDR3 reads CASSQTGNTEAFF. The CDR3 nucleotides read TGTGCCAGCAGCCAGACAGGGAACACTGAAGCTTTCTTT.

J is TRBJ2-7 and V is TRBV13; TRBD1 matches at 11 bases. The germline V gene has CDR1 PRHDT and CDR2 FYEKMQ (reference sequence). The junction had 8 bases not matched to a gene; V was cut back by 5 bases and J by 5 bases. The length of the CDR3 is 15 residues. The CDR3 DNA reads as TGTGCCAGCAGCCGTCCCGGGGACAGGGGGAACGAGCAGTACTTC. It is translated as CASSRPGDRGNEQYF.

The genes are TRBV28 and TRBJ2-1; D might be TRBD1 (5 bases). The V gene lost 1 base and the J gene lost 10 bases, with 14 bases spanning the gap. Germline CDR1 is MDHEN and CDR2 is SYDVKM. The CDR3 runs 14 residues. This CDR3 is CASSLFIQGGEQFF. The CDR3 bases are TGTGCCAGCAGTTTATTTATCCAGGGTGGGGAGCAGTTCTTC.

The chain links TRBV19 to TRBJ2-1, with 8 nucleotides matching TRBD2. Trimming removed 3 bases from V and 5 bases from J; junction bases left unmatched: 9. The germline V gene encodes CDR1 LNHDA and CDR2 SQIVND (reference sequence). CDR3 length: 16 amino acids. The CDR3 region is CASSILRERGNNEQFF. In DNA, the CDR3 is TGTGCCAGTAGTATCTTGCGGGAGCGGGGGAACAATGAGCAGTTCTTC.

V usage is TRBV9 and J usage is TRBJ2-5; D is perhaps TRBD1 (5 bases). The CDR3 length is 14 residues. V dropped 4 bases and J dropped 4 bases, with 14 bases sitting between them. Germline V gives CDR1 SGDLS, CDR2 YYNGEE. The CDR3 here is CASSPRGTLETQYF. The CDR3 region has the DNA TGTGCCAGCAGCCCAAGGGGAACCCTAGAGACCCAGTACTTC.

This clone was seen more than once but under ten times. The CDR3 here is CASSQDQGQGKDNEQFF. In DNA, the CDR3 is TGTGCCAGCAGCCAAGATCAGGGACAGGGTAAGGACAATGAGCAGTTCTTC. The chain recombines TRBV4-2 with TRBJ2-1; 9 bases fit TRBD1. The CDR3 contains 17 residues. V lost 0 bases to trimming and J lost 5 bases; unmatched junction nucleotides: 8. CDR1 is LGHNA and CDR2 is YNFKEQ in the germline V gene.

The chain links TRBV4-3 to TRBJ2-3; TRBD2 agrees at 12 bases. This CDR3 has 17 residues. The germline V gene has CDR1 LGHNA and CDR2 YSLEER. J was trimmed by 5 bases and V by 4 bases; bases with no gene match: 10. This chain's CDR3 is CASSRRSSGRAGDTQYF. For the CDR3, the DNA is TGCGCCAGCAGCCGGAGGTCTAGCGGGAGGGCCGGAGATACGCAGTATTTT.

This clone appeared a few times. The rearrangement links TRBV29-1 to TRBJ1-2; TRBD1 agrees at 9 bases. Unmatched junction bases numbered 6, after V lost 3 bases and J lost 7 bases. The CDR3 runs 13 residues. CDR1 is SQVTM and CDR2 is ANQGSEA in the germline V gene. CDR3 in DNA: TGCAGCGTTGAGGGACAGGGATCTGGTGGCTACACCTTC. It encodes CSVEGQGSGGYTF. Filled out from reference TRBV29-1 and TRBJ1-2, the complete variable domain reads SAVISQKPSRDICQRGTSLTIQCQVDSQVTMMFWYRQQPGQSLTLIATANQGSEATYESGFVIDKFPISRPNLTFSTLTVSNMSPEDSSIYLCSVEGQGSGGYTFGSGTRLTVV.

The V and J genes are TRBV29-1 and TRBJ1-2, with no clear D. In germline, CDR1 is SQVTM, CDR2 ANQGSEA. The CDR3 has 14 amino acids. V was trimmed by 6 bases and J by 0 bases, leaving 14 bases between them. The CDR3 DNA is TGCAGCGTGGGCGGGAGCAGATCTAACTATGGCTACACCTTC. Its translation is CSVGGSRSNYGYTF.

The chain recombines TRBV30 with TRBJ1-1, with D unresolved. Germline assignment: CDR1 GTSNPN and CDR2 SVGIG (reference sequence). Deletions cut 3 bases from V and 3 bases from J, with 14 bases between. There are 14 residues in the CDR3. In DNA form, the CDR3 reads TGTGCCTGGAGCCTGAGGAGAGGGTACACTGAAGCTTTCTTT. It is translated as CAWSLRRGYTEAFF.

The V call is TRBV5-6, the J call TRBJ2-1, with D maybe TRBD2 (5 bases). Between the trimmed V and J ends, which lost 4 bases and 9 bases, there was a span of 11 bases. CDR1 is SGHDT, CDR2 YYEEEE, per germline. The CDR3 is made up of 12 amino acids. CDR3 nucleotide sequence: TGTGCCAGCAGCGGGAGACTGAGTGAGCAGTTCTTC. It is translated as CASSGRLSEQFF.